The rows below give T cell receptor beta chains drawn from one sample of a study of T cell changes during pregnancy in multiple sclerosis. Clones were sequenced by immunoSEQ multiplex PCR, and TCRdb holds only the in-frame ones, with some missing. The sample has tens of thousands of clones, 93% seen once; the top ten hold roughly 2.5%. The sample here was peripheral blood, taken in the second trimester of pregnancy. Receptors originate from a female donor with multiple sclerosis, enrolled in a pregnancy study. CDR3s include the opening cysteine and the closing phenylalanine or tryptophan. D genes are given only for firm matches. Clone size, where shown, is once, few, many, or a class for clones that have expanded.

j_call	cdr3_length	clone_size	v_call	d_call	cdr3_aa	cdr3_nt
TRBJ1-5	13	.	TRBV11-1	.	CASSLEWGQPQHF	TGTGCCAGCAGCTTAGAGTGGGGCCAGCCCCAGCATTTT
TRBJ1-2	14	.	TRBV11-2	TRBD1	CASSPGTGDYGYTF	TGTGCCAGCAGCCCTGGGACAGGGGACTATGGCTACACCTTC
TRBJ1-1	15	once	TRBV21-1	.	CASSKGPLGDNEAFF	TGTGCCAGCAGCAAAGGGCCTCTAGGGGACAATGAAGCTTTCTTT
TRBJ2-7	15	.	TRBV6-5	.	CASSPDPGLNYEQYF	TGTGCCAGCAGTCCCGATCCGGGACTTAACTACGAGCAGTACTTC
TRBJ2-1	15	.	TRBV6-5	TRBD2	CASMPGLAGGRAQFF	TGTGCCAGCATGCCCGGACTAGCGGGAGGGCGCGCGCAGTTCTTC
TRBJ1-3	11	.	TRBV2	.	CASTGDNTIYF	TGTGCCAGCACAGGGGACAACACCATATATTTT
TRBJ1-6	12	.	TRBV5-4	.	CASSLANSPLHF	TGTGCCAGCAGCTTAGCGAATTCACCCCTCCACTTT
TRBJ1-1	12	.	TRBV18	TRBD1	CASSSQGADAFF	TGTGCCAGCTCGAGTCAGGGGGCTGATGCTTTCTTT
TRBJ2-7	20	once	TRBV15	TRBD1	CATSNEQMELLDRESYEQYF	TGTGCCACCAGCAACGAACAAATGGAGTTATTAGACAGGGAGTCCTACGAGCAGTACTTC
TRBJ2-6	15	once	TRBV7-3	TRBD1	CASSPGGSGANVLTF	TGTGCCAGCAGCCCAGGGGGCTCTGGGGCCAACGTCCTGACTTTC
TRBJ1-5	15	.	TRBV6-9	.	CASSILPGGGRPQHF	TGTGCCAGCAGTATTCTCCCTGGCGGAGGGAGGCCCCAGCATTTT
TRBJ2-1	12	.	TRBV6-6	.	CASSTGHREQFF	TGTGCCAGCAGCACGGGACACAGGGAGCAGTTCTTC
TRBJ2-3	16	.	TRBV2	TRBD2	CASRPRAGTSTDTQYF	TGTGCCAGCAGACCCAGAGCGGGGACTAGCACAGATACGCAGTATTTT
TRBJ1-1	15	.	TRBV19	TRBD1	CASTITGEMNTEAFF	TGTGCCAGTACGATAACAGGGGAAATGAACACTGAAGCTTTCTTT
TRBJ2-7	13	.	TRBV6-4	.	CASIQGFNVEQYF	TGTGCCAGCATTCAGGGATTCAACGTCGAGCAGTACTTC
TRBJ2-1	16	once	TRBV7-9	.	CASSLAPVSSYNEQFF	TGTGCCAGCAGCTTAGCACCGGTGAGCTCCTACAATGAGCAGTTCTTC
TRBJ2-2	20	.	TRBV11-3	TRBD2	CASSLSPVWTSGSNTGELFF	TGTGCCAGCAGCTTAAGCCCGGTTTGGACTAGCGGGTCGAACACCGGGGAGCTGTTTTTT
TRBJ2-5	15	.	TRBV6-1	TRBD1	CASTRQTGYEETQYF	TGTGCCAGCACCCGACAGACAGGGTATGAAGAGACCCAGTACTTC
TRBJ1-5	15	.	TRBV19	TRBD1	CASRDRGQENQPQHF	TGTGCCAGTAGGGACAGGGGCCAGGAAAACCAGCCCCAGCATTTT
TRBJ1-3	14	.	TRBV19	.	CATGLLSSGNTIYF	TGTGCCACGGGACTTTTGAGCTCTGGAAACACCATATATTTT
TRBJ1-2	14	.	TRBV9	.	CASSAGFDAYGYTF	TGTGCCAGCAGCGCCGGGTTCGACGCCTATGGCTACACCTTC
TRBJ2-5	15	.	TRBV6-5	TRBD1	CASSYSRDRQETQYF	TGTGCCAGCAGTTACTCGAGGGACAGACAAGAGACCCAGTACTTC
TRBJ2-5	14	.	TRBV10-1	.	CASSQGLHQETQYF	TGCGCCAGCAGTCAGGGACTGCACCAAGAGACCCAGTACTTC
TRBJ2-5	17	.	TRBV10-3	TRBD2	CAIRRELAGEPAGAQYF	TGTGCCATCAGGAGGGAACTAGCGGGGGAGCCAGCGGGGGCCCAGTACTTC
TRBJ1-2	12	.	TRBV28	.	CASRDRERGYTF	TGTGCCAGCAGGGACAGAGAGCGGGGCTACACCTTC
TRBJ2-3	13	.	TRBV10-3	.	CATWPGSTDTQYF	TGTGCCACCTGGCCGGGGAGCACAGATACGCAGTATTTT